The TCR beta chain described here comes from a study of blood T cell repertoires in COVID-19. Study overall: In each case, the material was cDNA or gDNA derived from T cells, B-cell-depleted T cells, or PBMCs.

This CDR3 contains 15 residues. CDR1 is MNHEY, CDR2 SVGAGI, per germline. V lost 5 bases and J lost 0, with 11 bases in between. Original data processing: Amplifying reference gene primers gave estimates of nucleated cell counts. The assay was immunoSEQ multiplex PCR, and TCRdb's table has in-frame clones only and misses some. That table supplies the V and J calls and clone size; D and trimming were determined from the DNA. The data hold about 150,000 clones, with 75% to 90% observed a single time. What was sequenced was peripheral blood. This clonotype originated in a man between 18 and 35 years old with COVID-19, enrolled during active disease. The chain recombines TRBV6-5 with TRBJ1-5; D call uncertain. CDR3 sequence: CASSRERVSNQPQHF. CDR3 DNA: TGTGCCAGCAGTCGGGAGCGGGTTAGCAATCAGCCCCAGCATTTT.